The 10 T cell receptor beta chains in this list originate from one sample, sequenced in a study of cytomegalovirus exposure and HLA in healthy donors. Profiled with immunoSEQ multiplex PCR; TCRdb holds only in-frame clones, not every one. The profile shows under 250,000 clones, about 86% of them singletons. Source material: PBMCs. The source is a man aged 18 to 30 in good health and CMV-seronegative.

CDR3 DNA: TGTGCCTGGGGCAGGGGGACCTACACTGAAGCTTTCTTT. As protein: CAWGRGTYTEAFF. The chain combines TRBV30 with TRBJ1-1; 7 bases fit TRBD1. CDR3 length: 13 amino acids. In germline, CDR1 is GTSNPN, CDR2 SVGIG (reference sequence). V dropped 5 bases and J dropped 3; count of bases not matched to a gene: 6. Based on the CDR3 plus reference TRBV30 and TRBJ1-1, the full variable domain is SQTIHQWPATLVQPVGSPLSLECTVEGTSNPNLYWYRQAAGRGLQLLFYSVGIGQISSEVPQNLSASRPQDRQFILSSKKLLLSDSGFYLCAWGRGTYTEAFFGQGTRLTVV.

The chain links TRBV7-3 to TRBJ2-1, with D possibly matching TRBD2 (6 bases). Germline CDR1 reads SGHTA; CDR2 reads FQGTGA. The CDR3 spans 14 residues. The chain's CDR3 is CASSDGSSYNEQFF. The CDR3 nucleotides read TGTGCAAGTTCGGACGGGAGCTCCTACAATGAGCAGTTCTTC. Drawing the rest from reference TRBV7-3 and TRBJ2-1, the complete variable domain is GAGVSQTPSNKVTEKGKYVELRCDPISGHTALYWYRQSLGQGPEFLIYFQGTGAADDSGLPNDRFFAVRPEGSVSTLKIQRTERGDSAVYLCASSDGSSYNEQFFGPGTRLTVL.

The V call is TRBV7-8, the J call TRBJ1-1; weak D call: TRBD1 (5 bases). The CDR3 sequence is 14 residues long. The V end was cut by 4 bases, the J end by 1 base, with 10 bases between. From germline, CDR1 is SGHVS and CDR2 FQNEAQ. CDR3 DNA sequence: TGTGCCAGCAGCTCGGGACTTAGGAACACTGAAGCTTTCTTT. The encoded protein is CASSSGLRNTEAFF. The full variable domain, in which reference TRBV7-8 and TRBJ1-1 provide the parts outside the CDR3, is GAGVSQSPRYKVAKRGQDVALRCDPISGHVSLFWYQQALGQGPEFLTYFQNEAQLDKSGLPSDRFFAERPEGSVSTLKIQRTQQEDSAVYLCASSSGLRNTEAFFGQGTRLTVV.

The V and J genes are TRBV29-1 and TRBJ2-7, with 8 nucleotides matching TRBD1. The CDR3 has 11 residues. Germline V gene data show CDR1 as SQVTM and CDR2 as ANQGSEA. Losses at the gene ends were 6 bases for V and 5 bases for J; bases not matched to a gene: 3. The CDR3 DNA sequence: TGCAGCGTGGACAGGGCCGACGAGCAGTACTTC. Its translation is CSVDRADEQYF.

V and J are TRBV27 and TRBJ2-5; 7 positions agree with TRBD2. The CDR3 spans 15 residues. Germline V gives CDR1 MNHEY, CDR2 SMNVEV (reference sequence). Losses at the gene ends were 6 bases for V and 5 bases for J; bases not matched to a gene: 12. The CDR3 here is CASRSSGARVETQYF. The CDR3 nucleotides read TGTGCCAGCAGATCAAGCGGGGCTAGAGTTGAGACCCAGTACTTC.

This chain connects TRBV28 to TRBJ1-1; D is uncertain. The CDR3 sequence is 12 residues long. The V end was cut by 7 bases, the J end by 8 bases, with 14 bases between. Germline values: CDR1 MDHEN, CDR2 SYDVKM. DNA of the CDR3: TGTGCCAGCACCAAATCGATGCGGGAAGCTTTCTTT. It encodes CASTKSMREAFF.

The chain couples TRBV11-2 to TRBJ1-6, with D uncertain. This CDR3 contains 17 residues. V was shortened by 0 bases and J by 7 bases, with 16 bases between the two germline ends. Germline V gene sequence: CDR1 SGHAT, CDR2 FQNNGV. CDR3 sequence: CASSLDLPSRDNSPLHF. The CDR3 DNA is TGTGCCAGCAGCTTAGATTTGCCATCTAGAGACAATTCACCCCTCCACTTT.

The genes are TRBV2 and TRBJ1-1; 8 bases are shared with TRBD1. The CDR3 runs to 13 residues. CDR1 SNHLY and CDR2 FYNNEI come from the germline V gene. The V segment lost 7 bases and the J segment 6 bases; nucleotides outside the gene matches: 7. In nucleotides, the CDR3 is TGTGCCAGCATGGGCCAGGGGGCGTCTGAAGCTTTCTTT. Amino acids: CASMGQGASEAFF.

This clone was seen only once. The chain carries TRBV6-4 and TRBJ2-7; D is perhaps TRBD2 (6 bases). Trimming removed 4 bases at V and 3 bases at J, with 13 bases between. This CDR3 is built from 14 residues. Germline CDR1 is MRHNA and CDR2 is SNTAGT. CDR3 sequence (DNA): TGTGCCAGCAGTGCGGGAGCAGACCGCTACGAGCAGTACTTC. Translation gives CASSAGADRYEQYF.

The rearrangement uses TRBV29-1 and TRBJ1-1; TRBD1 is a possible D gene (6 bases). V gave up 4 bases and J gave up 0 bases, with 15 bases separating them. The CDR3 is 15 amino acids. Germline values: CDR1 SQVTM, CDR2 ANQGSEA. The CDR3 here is CSVATSGHLNTEAFF. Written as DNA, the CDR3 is TGCAGCGTTGCGACCTCGGGACATTTGAACACTGAAGCTTTCTTT. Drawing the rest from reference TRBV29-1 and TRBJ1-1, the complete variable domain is SAVISQKPSRDICQRGTSLTIQCQVDSQVTMMFWYRQQPGQSLTLIATANQGSEATYESGFVIDKFPISRPNLTFSTLTVSNMSPEDSSIYLCSVATSGHLNTEAFFGQGTRLTVV.